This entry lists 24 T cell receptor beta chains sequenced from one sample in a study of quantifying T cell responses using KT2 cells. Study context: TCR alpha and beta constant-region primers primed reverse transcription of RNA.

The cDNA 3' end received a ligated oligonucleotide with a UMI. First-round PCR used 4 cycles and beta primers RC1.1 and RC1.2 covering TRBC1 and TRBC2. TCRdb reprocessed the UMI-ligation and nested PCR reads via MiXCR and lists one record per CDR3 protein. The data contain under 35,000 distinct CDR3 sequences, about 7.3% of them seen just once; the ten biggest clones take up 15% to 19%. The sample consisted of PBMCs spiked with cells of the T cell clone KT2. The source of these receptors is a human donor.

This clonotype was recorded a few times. The CDR3 loop reads CASSHSGGAETQYF. The CDR3 DNA sequence: TGTGCCAGCAGCCACAGCGGGGGGGCGGAGACCCAGTACTTC. The rearrangement uses TRBV3-1 and TRBJ2-5; 10 bases are a match to TRBD2. Per the germline V gene, CDR1 is LGHDT and CDR2 is YNNKEL (reference sequence). The junction had 3 bases not matched to a gene; V was cut back by 3 bases and J by 5 bases. The CDR3 sequence is 14 residues long.

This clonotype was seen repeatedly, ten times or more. The CDR3 DNA sequence: TGCAGCGTTGAACCCCGGGGGAGGAACACTGAAGCTTTCTTT. Amino acid sequence: CSVEPRGRNTEAFF. This chain joins TRBV29-1 and TRBJ1-1; weak D call: TRBD1 (5 bases). V was pared by 2 bases and J by 1 base, with 11 bases between. This CDR3 comprises 14 residues. Per the germline V gene, CDR1 is SQVTM and CDR2 is ANQGSEA.

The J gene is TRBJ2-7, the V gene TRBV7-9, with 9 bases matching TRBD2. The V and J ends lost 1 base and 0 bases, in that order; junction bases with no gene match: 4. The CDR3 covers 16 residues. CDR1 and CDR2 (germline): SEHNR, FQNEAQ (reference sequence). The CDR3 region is CASSLVGGRASYEQYF. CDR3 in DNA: TGTGCCAGCAGCTTAGTGGGCGGGAGGGCCTCCTACGAGCAGTACTTC.

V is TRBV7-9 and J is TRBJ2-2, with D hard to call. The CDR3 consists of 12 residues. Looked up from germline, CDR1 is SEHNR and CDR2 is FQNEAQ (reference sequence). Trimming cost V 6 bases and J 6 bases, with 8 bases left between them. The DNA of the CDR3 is TGTGCCAGCAGTGTGGCCCCCGGGGAGCTGTTTTTT. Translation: CASSVAPGELFF.

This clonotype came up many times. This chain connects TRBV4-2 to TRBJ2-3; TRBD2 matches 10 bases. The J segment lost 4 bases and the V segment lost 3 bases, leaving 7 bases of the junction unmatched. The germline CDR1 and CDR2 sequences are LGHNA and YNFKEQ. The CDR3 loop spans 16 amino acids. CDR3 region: CASSQESSGGPDTQYF. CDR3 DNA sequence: TGTGCCAGCAGCCAGGAGTCTAGCGGGGGCCCAGATACGCAGTATTTT.

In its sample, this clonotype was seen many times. Written as DNA, the CDR3 is TGTGCCAGCAGCCCGCCCAAGGACAGCTCCTACGAGCAGTACTTC. Residues: CASSPPKDSSYEQYF. This chain links TRBV7-2 with TRBJ2-7, with a tentative D call TRBD1 (6 bases). Germline V gene data show CDR1 as SGHTA and CDR2 as FQGNSA. V was clipped by 5 bases and J by 0 bases, with 14 bases between them. CDR3 length equals 15 residues.

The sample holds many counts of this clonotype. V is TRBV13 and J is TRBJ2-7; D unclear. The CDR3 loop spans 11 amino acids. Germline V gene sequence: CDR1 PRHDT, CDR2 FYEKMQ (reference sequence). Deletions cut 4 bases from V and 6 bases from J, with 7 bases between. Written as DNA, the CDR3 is TGTGCCAGCAGCTCGAGTTCCGAGCAGTACTTC. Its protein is CASSSSSEQYF.

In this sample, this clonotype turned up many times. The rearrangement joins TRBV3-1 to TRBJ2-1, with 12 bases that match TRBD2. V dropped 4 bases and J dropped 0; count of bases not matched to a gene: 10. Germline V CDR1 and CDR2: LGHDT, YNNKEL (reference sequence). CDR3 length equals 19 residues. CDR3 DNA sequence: TGTGCCAGCAGCCCAAGAGGACTAGCGGGATTCCTCTCCTACAATGAGCAGTTCTTC. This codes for CASSPRGLAGFLSYNEQFF.

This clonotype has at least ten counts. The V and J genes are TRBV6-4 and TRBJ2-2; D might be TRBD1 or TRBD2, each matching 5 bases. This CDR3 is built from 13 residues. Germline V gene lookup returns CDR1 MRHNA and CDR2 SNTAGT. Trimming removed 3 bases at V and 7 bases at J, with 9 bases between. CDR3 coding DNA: TGTGCCAGCAGTGAGGGGGAGAACGGGGAGCTGTTTTTT. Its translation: CASSEGENGELFF.

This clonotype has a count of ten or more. In DNA form, the CDR3 reads TGTGCCAGCAGTTTCCACCTTTGGCAGGGGACCTACGAGCAGTACTTC. Its translation is CASSFHLWQGTYEQYF. The chain couples TRBV28 to TRBJ2-7; possibly TRBD1 for D (6 bases). Between the trimmed V and J ends, which lost 3 bases and 2 bases, there was a span of 17 bases. This CDR3 is 16 amino acids long. Germline CDR1 reads MDHEN; CDR2 reads SYDVKM.

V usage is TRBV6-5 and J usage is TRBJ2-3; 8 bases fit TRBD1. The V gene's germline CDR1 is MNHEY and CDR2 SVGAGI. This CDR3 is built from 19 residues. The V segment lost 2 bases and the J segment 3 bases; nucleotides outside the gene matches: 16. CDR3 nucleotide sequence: TGTGCCAGCAGTTACGTGTCAGGGGGCATAGGGGGTGGTACAGATACGCAGTATTTT. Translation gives CASSYVSGGIGGGTDTQYF.

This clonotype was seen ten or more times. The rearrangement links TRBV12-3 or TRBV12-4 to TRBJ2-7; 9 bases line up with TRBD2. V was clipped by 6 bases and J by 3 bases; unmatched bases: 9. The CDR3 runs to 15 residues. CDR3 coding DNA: TGTGCCAGCAGCCCCGTAGCGGGAGCGCTCTACGAGCAGTACTTC. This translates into CASSPVAGALYEQYF.

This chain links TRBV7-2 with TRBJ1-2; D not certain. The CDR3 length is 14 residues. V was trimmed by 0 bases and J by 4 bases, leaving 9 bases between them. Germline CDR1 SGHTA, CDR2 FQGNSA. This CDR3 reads CASSLAGQLYGYTF. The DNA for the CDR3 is TGTGCCAGCAGCTTAGCTGGGCAGCTCTATGGCTACACCTTC. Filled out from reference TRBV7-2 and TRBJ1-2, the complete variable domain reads GAGVSQSPSNKVTEKGKDVELRCDPISGHTALYWYRQSLGQGLEFLIYFQGNSAPDKSGLPSDRFSAERTGGSVSTLTIQRTQQEDSAVYLCASSLAGQLYGYTFGSGTRLTVV.

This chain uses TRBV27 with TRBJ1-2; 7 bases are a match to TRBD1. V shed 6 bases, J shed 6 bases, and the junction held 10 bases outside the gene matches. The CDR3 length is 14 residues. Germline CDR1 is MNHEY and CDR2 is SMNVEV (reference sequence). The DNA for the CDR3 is TGTGCCAGCAGGACCCCAATAACAGGGGATGGCTACACCTTC. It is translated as CASRTPITGDGYTF.

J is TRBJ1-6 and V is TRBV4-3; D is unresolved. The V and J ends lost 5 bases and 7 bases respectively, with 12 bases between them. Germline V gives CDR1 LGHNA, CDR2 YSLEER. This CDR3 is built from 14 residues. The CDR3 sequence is CASSYAGPNSPLHF. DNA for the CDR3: TGCGCCAGCAGCTACGCAGGACCGAATTCACCCCTCCACTTT.

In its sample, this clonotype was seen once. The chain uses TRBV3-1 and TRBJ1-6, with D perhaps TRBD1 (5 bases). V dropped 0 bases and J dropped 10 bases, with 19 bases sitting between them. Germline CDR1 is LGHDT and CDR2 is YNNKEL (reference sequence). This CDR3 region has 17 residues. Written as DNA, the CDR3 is TGTGCCAGCAGCCAAGAAGGGACCGGGGGAATAGGATCACCCCTCCACTTT. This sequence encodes CASSQEGTGGIGSPLHF.

This chain's CDR3 is CASRRTSDTQYF. The CDR3 DNA sequence: TGTGCCAGCAGGAGGACCTCAGATACGCAGTATTTT. The chain couples TRBV25-1 to TRBJ2-3, with D hard to call. The CDR3 is 12 amino acids. Trimming cost V 6 bases and J 4 bases, with 8 bases left between them. CDR1 and CDR2 (germline): MGHDK, SYGVNS.

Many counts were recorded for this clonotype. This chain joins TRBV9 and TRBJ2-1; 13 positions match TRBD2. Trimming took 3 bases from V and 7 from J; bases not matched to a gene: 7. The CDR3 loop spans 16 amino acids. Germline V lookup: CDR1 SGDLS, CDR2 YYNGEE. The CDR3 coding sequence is TGTGCCAGCAGCGCCCGACTAGCGGGGGGATGGAATGAGCAGTTCTTC. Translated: CASSARLAGGWNEQFF. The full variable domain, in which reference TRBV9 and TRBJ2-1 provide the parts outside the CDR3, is DSGVTQTPKHLITATGQRVTLRCSPRSGDLSVYWYQQSLDQGLQFLIQYYNGEERAKGNILERFSAQQFPDLHSELNLSSLELGDSALYFCASSARLAGGWNEQFFGPGTRLTVL.

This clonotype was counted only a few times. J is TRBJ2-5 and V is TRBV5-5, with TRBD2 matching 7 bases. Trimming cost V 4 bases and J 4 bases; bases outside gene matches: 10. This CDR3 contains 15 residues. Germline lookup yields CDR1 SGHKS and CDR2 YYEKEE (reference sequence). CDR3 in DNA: TGTGCCAGCAGCGGTAGCGGGCTCCGCGGAGAGACCCAGTACTTC. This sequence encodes CASSGSGLRGETQYF.

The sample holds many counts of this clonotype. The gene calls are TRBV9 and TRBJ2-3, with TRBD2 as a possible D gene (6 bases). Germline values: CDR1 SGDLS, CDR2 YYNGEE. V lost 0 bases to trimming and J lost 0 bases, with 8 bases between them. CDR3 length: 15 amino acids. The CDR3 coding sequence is TGTGCCAGCAGCGTAGAGGGGACTAGCACAGATACGCAGTATTTT. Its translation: CASSVEGTSTDTQYF.

The CDR3 region has the DNA TGTGCCAGCAGCCCTTGGCGCCGGGACAGGGGTCTATACGAGCAGTACTTC. This translates into CASSPWRRDRGLYEQYF. The chain employs TRBV7-8 and TRBJ2-7; TRBD1 agrees at 10 bases. This CDR3 contains 17 residues. CDR1 and CDR2 from the germline V gene are SGHVS and FQNEAQ. J gave up 4 bases and V 5 bases, and 14 bases lay outside the gene matches.

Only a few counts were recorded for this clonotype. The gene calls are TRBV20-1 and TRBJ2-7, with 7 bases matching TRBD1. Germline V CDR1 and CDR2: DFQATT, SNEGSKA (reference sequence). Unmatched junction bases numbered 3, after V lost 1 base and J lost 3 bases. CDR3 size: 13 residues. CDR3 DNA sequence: TGCAGTGCTAGAGGGTGGGACAGCTACGAGCAGTACTTC. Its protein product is CSARGWDSYEQYF.

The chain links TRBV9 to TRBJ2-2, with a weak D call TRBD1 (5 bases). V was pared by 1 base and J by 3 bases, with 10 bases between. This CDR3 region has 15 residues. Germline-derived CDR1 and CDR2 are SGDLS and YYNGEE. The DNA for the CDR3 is TGTGCCAGCAGCGTAACAGGCGCTGACACCGGGGAGCTGTTTTTT. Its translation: CASSVTGADTGELFF.

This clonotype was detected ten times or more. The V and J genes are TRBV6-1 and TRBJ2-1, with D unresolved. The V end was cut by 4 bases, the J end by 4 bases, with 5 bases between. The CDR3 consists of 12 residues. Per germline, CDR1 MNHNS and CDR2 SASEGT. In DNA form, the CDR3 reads TGTGCCAGCAGTGTATCGTACAATGAGCAGTTCTTC. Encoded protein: CASSVSYNEQFF.